This T cell receptor beta chain was sequenced during a study of cytomegalovirus exposure and HLA in healthy donors. Findings of the study overall: As a later analysis revealed, the rate of TCR association differed by HLA locus, with DRB1 most and HLA-C fewest. The authors listed 150 or so TCR beta chains as cytomegalovirus-associated.

On this clone: Its antigen is still unknown.

The CDR3 is 14 amino acids. Germline V CDR1 and CDR2: MNHEY, SVGAGI. V gave up 5 bases and J gave up 3 bases; unmatched junction bases: 4. Both 60 Vbeta primers and 13 Jbeta primers went into the PCR. Repertoires were generated with immunoSEQ multiplex PCR, while TCRdb's copy carries only in-frame clones and drops some. The sample holds just over 95,000 clones; roughly 76% are singletons and the top ten take 7% to 10%. Material: PBMCs. The rearrangement links TRBV6-5 to TRBJ1-5; TRBD1 aligns across 7 bases. The sequence was obtained from a human donor in good health. CDR3 loop: CASSKQGINQPQHF. CDR3 bases: TGTGCCAGCAGTAAACAGGGGATCAATCAGCCCCAGCATTTT.